In this sample, the clone carrying this T cell receptor (beta chain) turned up a few times. Its antigen is still unknown. This entry comes from a study of CD8+ T cells in alopecia areata. Study-wide background: The drug, oral tofacitinib, was given to treated patients at 5 to 10 mg twice daily. Findings and limits, study-wide: Among patients, TCR sharing was less clear than in mice, a difference possibly due in part to HLA diversity in the patient population.

cDNA reverse transcribed from extracted RNA served as the sequencing template. Repertoires were generated with immunoSEQ multiplex PCR, while TCRdb's copy carries only in-frame clones and drops some. This sample has about 150,000 clones, with more than 45% found just once. Sequenced input: CD4+ T cells sorted from blood. This clonotype was sampled from a human donor with alopecia areata.

CDR3: CAISRDRVYEQYF. CDR3 nucleotides: TGTGCCATCAGTCGGGACAGGGTGTACGAGCAGTACTTC. The genes are TRBV10-3 and TRBJ2-7, with 9 bases matching TRBD1. Unmatched junction bases numbered 3, after V lost 5 bases and J lost 4 bases. CDR1 ENHRY and CDR2 SYGVKD come from the germline V gene. The CDR3 sequence is 13 residues long.